Reported below is one TCR beta chain. Authors' data handling: Quantification of nucleated cells was approximated via reference gene primer amplification. The protocol was immunoSEQ multiplex PCR, while the TCRdb copy is restricted to in-frame clones and leaves out a portion. D and trimming were read from the DNA, whereas the V and J calls and clone size are those reported in that table. The sample consists of 200,000 to 250,000 clones, around 80% of them appearing once. The germline CDR1 and CDR2 sequences are LNHDA and SQIVND (reference sequence). This CDR3 region has 14 residues. V dropped 7 bases and J dropped 4 bases, with 14 bases sitting between them. These data belong to a study of blood T cell repertoires in COVID-19. As for the study in general: PBMCs, B-cell-depleted T cells, or T cells provided the cDNA or gDNA that made up the material.

Sequenced sample: peripheral blood. The rearrangement joins TRBV19 to TRBJ1-5, with D possibly matching TRBD1 (5 bases). This receptor was taken from a woman of 80 years or more with COVID-19, enrolled during active disease. The CDR3 bases are TGTGCCAGTACCGATCGGGGGTTTAATCAGCCCCAGCATTTT. Protein sequence: CASTDRGFNQPQHF.